The present T cell receptor beta chain was sequenced within a study of blood T cell repertoires in COVID-19. Study-wide context: Material from acute and convalescent COVID-19 was sourced from the United States, Italy and Spain.

Original data processing: How many nucleated cells were present was estimated from reference gene primer amplification. Sequenced by immunoSEQ multiplex PCR; TCRdb stores in-frame clones only, minus some. From that table come the V and J calls and clone size; the DNA was used to work out D and trimming. Here the sample spans hundreds of thousands of clones, around 88% being singletons. This CDR3 has 17 amino acids. CDR1 and CDR2 from the germline V gene are SGHTA and FQGNSA. Trimming removed 5 bases from V and 4 bases from J; junction bases left unmatched: 14. The receptor was isolated from a woman aged 60 to 75 with COVID-19, enrolled during active disease. This chain joins TRBV7-2 and TRBJ1-5, with 7 bases lining up with TRBD1. Sample: peripheral blood. CDR3: CASSPSRWTGDNQPQHF. In DNA form, the CDR3 reads TGTGCCAGCAGCCCCTCCCGGTGGACAGGCGATAATCAGCCCCAGCATTTT.